The 22 T cell receptor beta chains given below trace back to one sample, sequenced in a study of blood T cell repertoires in COVID-19. Clones were read by immunoSEQ multiplex PCR, and TCRdb kept only the in-frame ones, dropping some. The sample holds about 59,000 clones, 75% to 90% seen once. The sample comprised peripheral blood. The receptors were gathered from a man in his fifties or sixties with COVID-19, enrolled during active disease.

The chain joins TRBV6-8 to TRBJ1-2; D gene unclear. Germline V gene sequence: CDR1 MNHGY, CDR2 SAAAGT. Deletions cut 2 bases from V and 4 bases from J, with 14 bases between. The CDR3 is 15 amino acids. This CDR3 reads CASSYRPVRGYGYTF. CDR3 bases: TGTGCCAGCAGTTACCGACCGGTTCGGGGCTATGGCTACACCTTC.

The chain combines TRBV18 with TRBJ2-1; D unresolved. Germline CDR1 reads KGHSH; CDR2 reads LQKENI. Deletions cut 3 bases from V and 3 bases from J, with 9 bases between. This CDR3 is 14 amino acids long. The CDR3 DNA is TGTGCCAGCTCACCCACCCAGAACTACAATGAGCAGTTCTTC. Translating gives CASSPTQNYNEQFF.

This clone was observed a few times. V usage is TRBV9 and J usage is TRBJ2-7; 8 bases align to TRBD1. This CDR3 is 14 amino acids long. J was trimmed by 5 bases and V by 5 bases; bases with no gene match: 9. In germline, CDR1 is SGDLS, CDR2 YYNGEE. The CDR3 nucleotides read TGTGCCAGCAGTGAGGGCAGGGGGCTGGACGAGCAGTACTTC. As protein: CASSEGRGLDEQYF.

This clone was seen only a few times. The V call is TRBV27, the J call TRBJ2-1; 11 nucleotides agree with TRBD2. Germline assignment: CDR1 MNHEY and CDR2 SMNVEV (reference sequence). CDR3 length equals 17 residues. After removal of 4 bases from V and 4 bases from J, the junction contained 9 bases not matched to a gene. DNA for the CDR3: TGTGCCAGCAGTTCTCCCCAAACTAGCGGGGGTTACAATGAGCAGTTCTTC. Translated: CASSSPQTSGGYNEQFF.

The J gene is TRBJ2-4, the V gene TRBV27; 8 nucleotides align to TRBD1. The CDR3 covers 18 residues. The V and J ends lost 5 bases and 0 bases, in that order; junction bases with no gene match: 12. Germline V gene lookup returns CDR1 MNHEY and CDR2 SMNVEV (reference sequence). The CDR3 is CASSPRDRTPLAKNIQYF. The CDR3 bases are TGTGCCAGCAGTCCAAGGGACAGGACCCCTCTAGCCAAAAACATTCAGTACTTC.

The chain carries TRBV2 and TRBJ1-4; 9 bases are shared with TRBD1. V shed 4 bases and J 8 bases; nucleotides not matched to a gene: 5. This CDR3 has 14 amino acids. Germline CDR1 and CDR2: SNHLY and FYNNEI. The CDR3 protein is CASSGGTGKEKLFF. CDR3 coding DNA: TGTGCCAGCAGTGGCGGGACAGGGAAAGAAAAACTGTTTTTT.

This clone is a singleton in its sample. This rearrangement joins TRBV15 to TRBJ2-1; the D gene is possibly TRBD1 (6 bases). The V and J ends lost 0 bases and 1 base respectively, with 13 bases between them. This CDR3 is built from 17 residues. Germline V gene data show CDR1 as LNHNV and CDR2 as YYDKDF (reference sequence). The CDR3 region is CATSRDPRGRSYNEQFF. For the CDR3, the DNA is TGTGCCACCAGCAGAGATCCCAGGGGCCGGTCCTACAATGAGCAGTTCTTC.

The CDR3 bases are TGTGCCAGCAGCTTCGGACTAGAAATCGACTCCTACGAGCAGTACTTC. It translates to CASSFGLEIDSYEQYF. The chain employs TRBV5-6 and TRBJ2-7, with 7 positions matching TRBD2. The CDR3 runs 16 residues. Germline values: CDR1 SGHDT, CDR2 YYEEEE. With V trimmed by 2 bases and J by 0 bases, 8 bases remained unmatched.

This clone was seen at least ten times. V usage is TRBV7-8 and J usage is TRBJ1-1, with a tentative D call TRBD1 (5 bases). Trimming took 5 bases from V and 1 from J, leaving 8 bases between them. Per germline, CDR1 SGHVS and CDR2 FQNEAQ. This CDR3 has 13 residues. The CDR3 region has the DNA TGTGCCAGCAGCATAACAGGGAACACTGAAGCTTTCTTT. Its protein product is CASSITGNTEAFF.

The CDR3 spells CASSLTARGTEAFF. As DNA, the CDR3 is TGCGCCAGCAGCCTTACCGCGCGGGGCACTGAAGCTTTCTTT. The chain uses TRBV5-1 and TRBJ1-1; no clear D gene. Trimming pared 4 bases from V and 4 bases from J, leaving 14 bases between. Germline V gene sequence: CDR1 SGHRS, CDR2 YFSETQ. The CDR3 contains 14 residues.

The V and J genes are TRBV19 and TRBJ2-7; 9 bases fit TRBD2. Germline V CDR1 and CDR2: LNHDA, SQIVND (reference sequence). The CDR3 totals 17 residues. The junction had 11 bases not matched to a gene; V was cut back by 5 bases and J by 0 bases. CDR3 in amino acids: CASSGLRAGGPSYEQYF. CDR3 DNA sequence: TGTGCCAGTAGTGGTCTCAGGGCGGGAGGGCCCTCCTACGAGCAGTACTTC.

The chain couples TRBV2 to TRBJ2-1, with TRBD2 as a possible D gene (5 bases). Trimming shortened V by 6 bases and J by 5 bases, and 17 bases separated the two germline ends. The CDR3 spans 15 residues. CDR1 SNHLY and CDR2 FYNNEI come from the germline V gene. CDR3 sequence: CASRLAAGAHNEQFF. CDR3 bases: TGTGCCAGCAGACTCGCGGCGGGCGCCCACAATGAGCAGTTCTTC.

This clone has more than one count but fewer than ten. V is TRBV29-1 and J is TRBJ1-1; weak D call: TRBD1 (5 bases). Trimming took off 3 bases at V and 6 bases at J, with 14 bases between the two ends. CDR3 length: 13 amino acids. Germline V gives CDR1 SQVTM, CDR2 ANQGSEA. The CDR3 DNA sequence: TGCAGCGTTGATAGGGGTTTCGGCGCTGAAGCTTTCTTT. As protein: CSVDRGFGAEAFF.

This chain connects TRBV5-4 to TRBJ2-5; 7 bases align to TRBD1. Germline lookup yields CDR1 SGHNT and CDR2 YYREEE (reference sequence). CDR3 size: 18 residues. The ends lost 4 bases at V and 5 bases at J; junction bases unmatched: 20. CDR3 sequence: CASSPPERGRMDRETQYF. In DNA, the CDR3 is TGTGCCAGCAGCCCCCCCGAGAGGGGGCGCATGGATAGGGAGACCCAGTACTTC. Combining the CDR3 with reference TRBV5-4 and TRBJ2-5 gives the whole variable domain ETGVTQSPTHLIKTRGQQVTLRCSSQSGHNTVSWYQQALGQGPQFIFQYYREEENGRGNFPPRFSGLQFPNYSSELNVNALELDDSALYLCASSPPERGRMDRETQYFGPGTRLLVL.

This clone appeared a single time. The V call is TRBV19, the J call TRBJ1-2, with D tentatively TRBD1 (5 bases). This CDR3 spans 14 amino acids. Germline values: CDR1 LNHDA, CDR2 SQIVND (reference sequence). Trimming removed 0 bases at V and 2 bases at J, with 7 bases between. CDR3 DNA sequence: TGTGCCAGTAGTATAGACCAGGGCAACTATGGCTACACCTTC. Protein sequence: CASSIDQGNYGYTF.

V gene TRBV6-5 combines with J gene TRBJ2-7, with TRBD2 as a possible D gene (7 bases). From germline, CDR1 is MNHEY and CDR2 SVGAGI. V lost 0 bases and J lost 2, with 14 bases in between. This CDR3 has 16 amino acids. The CDR3 sequence is CASSYSPTGRAYEQYF. CDR3 sequence (DNA): TGTGCCAGCAGTTACTCCCCCACAGGGAGGGCCTACGAGCAGTACTTC.

The V and J genes are TRBV27 and TRBJ1-6, with TRBD1 matching over 8 bases. Per germline, CDR1 MNHEY and CDR2 SMNVEV (reference sequence). V was pared by 6 bases and J by 10 bases, with 8 bases of the junction left unmatched. This CDR3 comprises 14 residues. The CDR3 sequence is CASRVDREASPLHF. CDR3 sequence (DNA): TGTGCCAGCAGGGTGGACAGGGAAGCCTCACCCCTCCACTTT.

The chain joins TRBV27 to TRBJ1-5; possible D gene TRBD1, 5 bases. The CDR3 runs to 15 residues. V was pared by 8 bases and J by 0 bases, with 14 bases between. Germline lookup yields CDR1 MNHEY and CDR2 SMNVEV (reference sequence). CDR3 loop: CASAGLPLSNQPQHF. Written as DNA, the CDR3 is TGTGCCAGCGCGGGACTTCCCCTTAGCAATCAGCCCCAGCATTTT.

J is TRBJ1-4 and V is TRBV7-2, with D tentatively TRBD1 (5 bases). The CDR3 has 16 amino acids. V dropped 0 bases and J dropped 2 bases, with 10 bases sitting between them. Germline lookup yields CDR1 SGHTA and CDR2 FQGNSA. DNA for the CDR3: TGTGCCAGCAGCTTAGCGGGGGGTGCTACTAATGAAAAACTGTTTTTT. Protein: CASSLAGGATNEKLFF.

The J gene is TRBJ2-7, the V gene TRBV21-1; TRBD1, the table's D call, was not compared with the DNA. TRBV21-1 is designated a pseudogene. The CDR3 contains 14 residues. Here the CDR3 reads CASRAGTGAHEQYF. The CDR3 DNA follows: TGTGCCAGCAGGGCCGGGACAGGGGCTCACGAGCAGTACTTC.

The chain couples TRBV5-6 to TRBJ2-7, with 9 bases matching TRBD1. J gave up 5 bases and V 1 base, and 7 bases lay outside the gene matches. The CDR3 totals 15 residues. Germline loops: CDR1 SGHDT, CDR2 YYEEEE. The CDR3 coding sequence is TGTGCCAGCAGCTTGTTGGTGGGGACAGGGAACGAGCAGTACTTC. This encodes CASSLLVGTGNEQYF.

This chain links TRBV5-1 with TRBJ1-5, with TRBD1 as a possible D gene (5 bases). V lost 0 bases, J lost 0 bases, and 7 bases lay in between. Germline CDR1 reads SGHRS; CDR2 reads YFSETQ. The CDR3 consists of 15 residues. CDR3 protein: CASSLEGNSNQPQHF. The CDR3 region has the DNA TGCGCCAGCAGCTTGGAGGGGAATAGCAATCAGCCCCAGCATTTT.